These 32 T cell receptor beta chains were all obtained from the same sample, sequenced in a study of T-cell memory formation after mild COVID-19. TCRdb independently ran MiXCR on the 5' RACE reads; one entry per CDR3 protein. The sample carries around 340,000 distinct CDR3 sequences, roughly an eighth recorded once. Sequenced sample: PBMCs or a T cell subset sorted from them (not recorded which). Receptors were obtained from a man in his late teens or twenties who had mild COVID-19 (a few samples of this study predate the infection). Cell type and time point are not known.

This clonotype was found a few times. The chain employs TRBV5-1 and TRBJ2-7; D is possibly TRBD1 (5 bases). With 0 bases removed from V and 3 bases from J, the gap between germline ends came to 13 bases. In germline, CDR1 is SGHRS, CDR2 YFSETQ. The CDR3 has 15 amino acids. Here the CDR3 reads CASSLGQGIVYEQYF. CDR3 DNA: TGCGCCAGCAGCTTGGGGCAGGGTATAGTCTACGAGCAGTACTTC.

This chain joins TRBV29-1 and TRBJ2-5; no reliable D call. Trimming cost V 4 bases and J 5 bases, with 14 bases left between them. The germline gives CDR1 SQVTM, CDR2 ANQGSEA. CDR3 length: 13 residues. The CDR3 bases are TGCAGCGTTGGAAGGAATGGCCAGGAGACCCAGTACTTC. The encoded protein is CSVGRNGQETQYF.

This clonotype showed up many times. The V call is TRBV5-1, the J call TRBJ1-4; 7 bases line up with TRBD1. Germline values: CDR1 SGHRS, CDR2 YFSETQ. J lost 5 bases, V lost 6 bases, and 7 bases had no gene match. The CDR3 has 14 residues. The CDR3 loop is CASTRDSTNEKLFF. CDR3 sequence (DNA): TGCGCCAGCACCCGGGACAGTACGAATGAAAAACTGTTTTTT.

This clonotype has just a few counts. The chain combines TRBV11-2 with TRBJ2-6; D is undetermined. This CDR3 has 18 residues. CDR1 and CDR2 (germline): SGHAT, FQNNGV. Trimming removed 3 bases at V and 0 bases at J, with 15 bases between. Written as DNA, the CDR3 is TGTGCCAGCAGCTTCCGGGCCAAGGATTACTCTGGGGCCAACGTCCTGACTTTC. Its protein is CASSFRAKDYSGANVLTF.

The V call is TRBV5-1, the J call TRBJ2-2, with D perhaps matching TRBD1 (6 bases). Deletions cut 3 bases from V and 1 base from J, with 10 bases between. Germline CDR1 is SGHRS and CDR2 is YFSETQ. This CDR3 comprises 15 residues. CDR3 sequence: CASSWTTGNTGELFF. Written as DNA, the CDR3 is TGCGCCAGCAGCTGGACGACAGGGAACACCGGGGAGCTGTTTTTT.

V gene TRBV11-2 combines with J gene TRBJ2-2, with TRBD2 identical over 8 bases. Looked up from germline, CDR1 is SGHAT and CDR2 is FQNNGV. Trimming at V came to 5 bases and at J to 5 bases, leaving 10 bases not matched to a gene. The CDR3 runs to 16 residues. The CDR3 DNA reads TGTGCCAGCAGCCCGCTTGCGGGGGGCGGGACCGGGGAGCTGTTTTTT. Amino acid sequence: CASSPLAGGGTGELFF. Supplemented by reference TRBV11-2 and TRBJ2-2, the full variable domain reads EAGVAQSPRYKIIEKRQSVAFWCNPISGHATLYWYQQILGQGPKLLIQFQNNGVVDDSQLPKDRFSAERLKGVDSTLKIQPAKLEDSAVYLCASSPLAGGGTGELFFGEGSRLTVL.

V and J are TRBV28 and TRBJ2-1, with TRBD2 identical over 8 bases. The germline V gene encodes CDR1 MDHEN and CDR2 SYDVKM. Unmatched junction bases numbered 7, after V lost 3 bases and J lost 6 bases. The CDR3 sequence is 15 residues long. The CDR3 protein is CASSLASGGTNEQFF. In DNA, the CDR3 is TGTGCCAGCAGTTTGGCCAGCGGGGGTACCAATGAGCAGTTCTTC.

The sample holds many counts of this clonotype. CDR3: CASSLRDSYEQYF. In nucleotides, the CDR3 is TGCGCCAGCAGCCTTAGGGACAGCTACGAGCAGTACTTC. V gene TRBV4-1 combines with J gene TRBJ2-7; 7 nucleotides line up with TRBD1. The germline V gene has CDR1 MGHRA and CDR2 YSYEKL. V lost 4 bases and J lost 3; bases outside the gene matches: 3. This CDR3 is 13 amino acids long.

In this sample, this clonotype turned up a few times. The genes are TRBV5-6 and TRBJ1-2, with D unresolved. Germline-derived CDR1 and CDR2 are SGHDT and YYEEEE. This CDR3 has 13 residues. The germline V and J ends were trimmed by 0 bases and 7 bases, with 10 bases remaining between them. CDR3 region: CASSLEPYGGYTF. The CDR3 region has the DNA TGTGCCAGCAGCTTGGAACCCTACGGTGGCTACACCTTC.

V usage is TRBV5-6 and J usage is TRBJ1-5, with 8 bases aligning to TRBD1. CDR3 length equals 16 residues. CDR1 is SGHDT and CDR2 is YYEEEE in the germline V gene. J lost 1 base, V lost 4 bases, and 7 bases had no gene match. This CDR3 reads CASSRTGRQSNQPQHF. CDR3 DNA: TGTGCCAGCAGCAGGACAGGGCGACAGAGCAATCAGCCCCAGCATTTT.

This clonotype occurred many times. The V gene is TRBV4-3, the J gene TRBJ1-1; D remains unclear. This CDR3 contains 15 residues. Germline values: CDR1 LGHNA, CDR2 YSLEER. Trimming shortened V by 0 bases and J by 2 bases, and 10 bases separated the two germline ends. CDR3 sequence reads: CASSQEGLVNTEAFF. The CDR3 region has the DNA TGCGCCAGCAGCCAAGAGGGATTGGTCAACACTGAAGCTTTCTTT.

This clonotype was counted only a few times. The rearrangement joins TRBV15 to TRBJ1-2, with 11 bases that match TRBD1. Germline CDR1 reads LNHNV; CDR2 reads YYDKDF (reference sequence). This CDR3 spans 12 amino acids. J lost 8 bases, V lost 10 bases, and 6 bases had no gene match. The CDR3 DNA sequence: TGTGCCATTCCGGGACAGGGGGGCGGCTACACCTTC. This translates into CAIPGQGGGYTF.

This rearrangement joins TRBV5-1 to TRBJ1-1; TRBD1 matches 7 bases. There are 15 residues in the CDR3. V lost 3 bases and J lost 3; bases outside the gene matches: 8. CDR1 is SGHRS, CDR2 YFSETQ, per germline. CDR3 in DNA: TGCGCCAGCAGCTGGGGGGACAGAAGTTACACTGAAGCTTTCTTT. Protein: CASSWGDRSYTEAFF.

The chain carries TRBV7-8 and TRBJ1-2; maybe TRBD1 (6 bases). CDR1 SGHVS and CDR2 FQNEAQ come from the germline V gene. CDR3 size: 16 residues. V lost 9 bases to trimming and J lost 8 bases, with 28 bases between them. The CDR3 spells CASVALPEGGTLGYTF. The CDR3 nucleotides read TGTGCCAGTGTTGCCCTACCGGAGGGGGGGACTTTAGGCTACACCTTC. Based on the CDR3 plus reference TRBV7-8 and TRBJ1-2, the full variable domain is GAGVSQSPRYKVAKRGQDVALRCDPISGHVSLFWYQQALGQGPEFLTYFQNEAQLDKSGLPSDRFFAERPEGSVSTLKIQRTQQEDSAVYLCASVALPEGGTLGYTFGSGTRLTVV.

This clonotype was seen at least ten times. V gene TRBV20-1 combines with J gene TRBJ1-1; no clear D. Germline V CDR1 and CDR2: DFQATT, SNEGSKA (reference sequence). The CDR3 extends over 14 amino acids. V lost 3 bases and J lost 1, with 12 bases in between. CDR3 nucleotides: TGCAGTGCTAGCAAGCCCACCACGAACACTGAAGCTTTCTTT. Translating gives CSASKPTTNTEAFF.

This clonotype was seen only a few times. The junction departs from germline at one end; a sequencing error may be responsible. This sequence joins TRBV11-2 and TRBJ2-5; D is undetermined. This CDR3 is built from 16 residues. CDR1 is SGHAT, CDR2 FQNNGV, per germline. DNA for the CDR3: TGTGCCAGCAACTTAGCTCCCCTGGCTGATGAAGAGACCCAGTACTTC. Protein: CASNLAPLADEETQYF.

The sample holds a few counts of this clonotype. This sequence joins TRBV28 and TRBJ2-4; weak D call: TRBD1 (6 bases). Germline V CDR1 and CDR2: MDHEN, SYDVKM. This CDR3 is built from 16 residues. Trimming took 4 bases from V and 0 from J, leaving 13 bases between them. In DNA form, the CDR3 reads TGTGCCAGCAGTTCGGGGACATTACTAGCCAAAAACATTCAGTACTTC. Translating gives CASSSGTLLAKNIQYF.

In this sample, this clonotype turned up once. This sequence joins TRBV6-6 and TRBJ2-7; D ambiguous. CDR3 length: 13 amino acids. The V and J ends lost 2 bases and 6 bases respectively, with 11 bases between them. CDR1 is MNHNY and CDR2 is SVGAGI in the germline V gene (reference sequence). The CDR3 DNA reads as TGTGCCAGCAGTTACCTATTGGAAGGCGAGCAGTACGTC. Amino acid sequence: CASSYLLEGEQYV.

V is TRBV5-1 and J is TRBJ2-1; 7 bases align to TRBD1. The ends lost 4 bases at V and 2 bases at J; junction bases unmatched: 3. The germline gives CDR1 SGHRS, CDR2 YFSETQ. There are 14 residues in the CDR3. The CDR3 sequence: CASSPGTAYNEQFF. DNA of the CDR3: TGCGCCAGCAGCCCCGGGACAGCCTACAATGAGCAGTTCTTC.

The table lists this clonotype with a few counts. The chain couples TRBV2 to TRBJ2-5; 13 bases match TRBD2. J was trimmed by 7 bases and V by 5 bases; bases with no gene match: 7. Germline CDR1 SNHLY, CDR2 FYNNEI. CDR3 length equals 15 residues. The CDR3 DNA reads TGTGCCAGCAGTAAACTAGCGGGGGGGCTCGGGACCCAGTACTTC. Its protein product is CASSKLAGGLGTQYF.

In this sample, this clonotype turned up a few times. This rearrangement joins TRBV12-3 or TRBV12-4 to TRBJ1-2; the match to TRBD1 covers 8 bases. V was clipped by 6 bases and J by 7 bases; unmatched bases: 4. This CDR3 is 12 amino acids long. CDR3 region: CASRTGEVGYTF. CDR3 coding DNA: TGTGCCAGCAGGACAGGGGAGGTTGGCTACACCTTC.

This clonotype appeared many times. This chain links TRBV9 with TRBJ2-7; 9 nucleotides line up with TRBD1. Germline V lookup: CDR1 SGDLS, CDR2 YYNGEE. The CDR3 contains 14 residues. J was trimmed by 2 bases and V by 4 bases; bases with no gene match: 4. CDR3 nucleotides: TGTGCCAGCAGCCCCCGACAGGGGGCCTACGAGCAGTACTTC. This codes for CASSPRQGAYEQYF.

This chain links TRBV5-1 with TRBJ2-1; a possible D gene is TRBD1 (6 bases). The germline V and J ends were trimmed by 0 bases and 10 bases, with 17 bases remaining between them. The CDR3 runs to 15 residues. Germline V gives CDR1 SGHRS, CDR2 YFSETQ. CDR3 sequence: CASSLVGTLLGEQFF. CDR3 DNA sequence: TGCGCCAGCAGCTTGGTAGGGACACTCCTAGGAGAGCAGTTCTTC.

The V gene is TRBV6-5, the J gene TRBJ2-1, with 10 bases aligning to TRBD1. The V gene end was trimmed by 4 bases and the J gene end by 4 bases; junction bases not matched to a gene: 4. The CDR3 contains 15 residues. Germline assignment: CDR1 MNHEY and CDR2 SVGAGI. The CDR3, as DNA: TGTGCCAGCAGTTGGCCGGGACAGGGGTACAATGAGCAGTTCTTC. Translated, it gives CASSWPGQGYNEQFF.

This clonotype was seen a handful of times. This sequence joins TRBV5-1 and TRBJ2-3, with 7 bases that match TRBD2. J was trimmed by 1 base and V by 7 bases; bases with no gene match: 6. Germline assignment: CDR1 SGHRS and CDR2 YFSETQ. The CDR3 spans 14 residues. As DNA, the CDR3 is TGCGCCAGCGCTCGCGCGGGGGGCACAGATACGCAGTATTTT. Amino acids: CASARAGGTDTQYF.

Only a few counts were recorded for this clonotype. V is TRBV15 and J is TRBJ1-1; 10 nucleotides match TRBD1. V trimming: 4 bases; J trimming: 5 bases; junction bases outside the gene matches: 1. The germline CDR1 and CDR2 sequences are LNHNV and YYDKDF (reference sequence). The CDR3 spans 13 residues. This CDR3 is CATSMDRGTEAFF. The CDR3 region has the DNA TGTGCCACCAGCATGGACAGGGGGACTGAAGCTTTCTTT.

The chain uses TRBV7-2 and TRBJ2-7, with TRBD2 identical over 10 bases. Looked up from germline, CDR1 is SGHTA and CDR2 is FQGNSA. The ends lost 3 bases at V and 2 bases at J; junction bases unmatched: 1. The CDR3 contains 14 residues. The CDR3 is CASSFTSGAYEQYF. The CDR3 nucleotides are TGTGCCAGCAGCTTTACTAGCGGGGCCTACGAGCAGTACTTC.

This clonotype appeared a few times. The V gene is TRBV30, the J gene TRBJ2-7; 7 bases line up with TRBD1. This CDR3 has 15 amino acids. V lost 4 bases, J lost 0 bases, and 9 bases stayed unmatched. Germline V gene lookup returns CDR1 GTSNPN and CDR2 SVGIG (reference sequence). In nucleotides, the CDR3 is TGTGCCTGGACCTCGGACAGGATTGGCTCCTACGAGCAGTACTTC. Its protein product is CAWTSDRIGSYEQYF. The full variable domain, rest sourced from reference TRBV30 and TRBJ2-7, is SQTIHQWPATLVQPVGSPLSLECTVEGTSNPNLYWYRQAAGRGLQLLFYSVGIGQISSEVPQNLSASRPQDRQFILSSKKLLLSDSGFYLCAWTSDRIGSYEQYFGPGTRLTVT.

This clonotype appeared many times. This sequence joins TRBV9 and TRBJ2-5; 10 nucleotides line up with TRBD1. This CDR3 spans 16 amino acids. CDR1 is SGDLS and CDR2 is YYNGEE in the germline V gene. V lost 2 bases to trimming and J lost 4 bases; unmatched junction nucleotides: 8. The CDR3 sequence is CASSVYTTGGLETQYF. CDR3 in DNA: TGTGCCAGCAGCGTCTATACGACAGGGGGCTTAGAGACCCAGTACTTC.

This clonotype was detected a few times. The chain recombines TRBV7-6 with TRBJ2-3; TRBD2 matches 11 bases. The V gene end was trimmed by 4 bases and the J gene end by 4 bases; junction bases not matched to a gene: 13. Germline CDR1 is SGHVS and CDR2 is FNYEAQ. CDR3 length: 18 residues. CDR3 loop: CASSSFPRLAGGADTQYF. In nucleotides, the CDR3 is TGTGCCAGCAGCTCGTTCCCCCGTCTAGCGGGGGGCGCAGATACGCAGTATTTT. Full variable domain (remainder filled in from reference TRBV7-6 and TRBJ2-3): GAGVSQSPRYKVTKRGQDVALRCDPISGHVSLYWYRQALGQGPEFLTYFNYEAQQDKSGLPNDRFSAERPEGSISTLTIQRTEQRDSAMYRCASSSFPRLAGGADTQYFGPGTRLTVL.

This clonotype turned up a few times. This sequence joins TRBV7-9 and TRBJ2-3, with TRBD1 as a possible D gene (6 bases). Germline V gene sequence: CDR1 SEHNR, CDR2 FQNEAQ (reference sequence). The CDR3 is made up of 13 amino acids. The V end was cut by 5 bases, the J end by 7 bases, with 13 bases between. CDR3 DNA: TGTGCCAGCAGCGACAGGAGACTTTATACGCAGTATTTT. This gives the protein CASSDRRLYTQYF.

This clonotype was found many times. CDR3 in amino acids: CASSKRTGTSTDTQYF. The CDR3 DNA sequence: TGTGCCAGCAGCAAGCGGACAGGGACTAGCACAGATACGCAGTATTTT. The chain couples TRBV7-8 to TRBJ2-3; 8 bases fit TRBD1. Trimming removed 5 bases from V and 0 bases from J; junction bases left unmatched: 7. CDR1 is SGHVS and CDR2 is FQNEAQ in the germline V gene. There are 16 residues in the CDR3.